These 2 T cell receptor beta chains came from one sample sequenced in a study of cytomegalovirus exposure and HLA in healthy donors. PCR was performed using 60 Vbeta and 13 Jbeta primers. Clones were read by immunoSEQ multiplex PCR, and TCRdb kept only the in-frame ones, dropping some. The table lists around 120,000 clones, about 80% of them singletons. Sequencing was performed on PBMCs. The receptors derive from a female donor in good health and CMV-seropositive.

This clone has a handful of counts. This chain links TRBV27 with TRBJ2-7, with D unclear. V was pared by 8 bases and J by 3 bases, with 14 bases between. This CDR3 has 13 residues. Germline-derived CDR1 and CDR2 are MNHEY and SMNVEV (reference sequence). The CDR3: CASSLDIGYEQYF. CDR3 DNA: TGTGCCAGCTCCCTCGACATAGGCTACGAGCAGTACTTC.

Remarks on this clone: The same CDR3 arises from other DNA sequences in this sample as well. The CDR3 reads CASSQGQGNTGELFF. In DNA, the CDR3 is TGCGCCAGCAGCCAGGGACAGGGGAACACCGGGGAGCTGTTTTTT. This chain links TRBV5-1 with TRBJ2-2; 9 bases line up with TRBD1. Looked up from germline, CDR1 is SGHRS and CDR2 is YFSETQ. The CDR3 sequence is 15 residues long. Trimming removed 4 bases from V and 1 base from J; junction bases left unmatched: 2.